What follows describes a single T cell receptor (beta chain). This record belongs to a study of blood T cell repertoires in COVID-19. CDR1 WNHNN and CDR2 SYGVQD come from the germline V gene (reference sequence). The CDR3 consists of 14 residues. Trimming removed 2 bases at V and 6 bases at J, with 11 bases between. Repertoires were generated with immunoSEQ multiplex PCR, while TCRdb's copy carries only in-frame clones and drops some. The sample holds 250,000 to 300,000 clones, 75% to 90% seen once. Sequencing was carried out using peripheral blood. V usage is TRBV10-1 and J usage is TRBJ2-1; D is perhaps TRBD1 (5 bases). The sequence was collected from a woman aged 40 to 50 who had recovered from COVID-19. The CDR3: CASSETGQVNEQFF. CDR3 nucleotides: TGCGCCAGCAGTGAGACTGGACAAGTCAATGAGCAGTTCTTC.